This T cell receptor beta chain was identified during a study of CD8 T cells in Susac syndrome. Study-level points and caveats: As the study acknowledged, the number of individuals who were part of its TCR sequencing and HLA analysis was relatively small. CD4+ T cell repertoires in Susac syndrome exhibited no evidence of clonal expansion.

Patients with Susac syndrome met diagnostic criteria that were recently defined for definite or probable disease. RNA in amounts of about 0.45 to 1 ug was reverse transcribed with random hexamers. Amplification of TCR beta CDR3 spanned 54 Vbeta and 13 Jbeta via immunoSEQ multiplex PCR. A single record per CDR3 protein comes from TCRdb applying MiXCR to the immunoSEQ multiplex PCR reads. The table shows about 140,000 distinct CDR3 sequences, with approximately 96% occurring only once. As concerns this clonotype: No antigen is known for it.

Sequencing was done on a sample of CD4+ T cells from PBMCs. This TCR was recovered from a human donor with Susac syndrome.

In nucleotides, the CDR3 is TGCGCCAGCAGCTTTCAAGGACGGAAGATACAAGATACGCAGTATTTT. It encodes CASSFQGRKIQDTQYF. The chain has TRBV5-1 and TRBJ2-3, with D uncertain. Germline values: CDR1 SGHRS, CDR2 YFSETQ. Trimming stripped 2 bases from V and 5 bases from J, with 18 bases between. The CDR3 length is 16 residues.